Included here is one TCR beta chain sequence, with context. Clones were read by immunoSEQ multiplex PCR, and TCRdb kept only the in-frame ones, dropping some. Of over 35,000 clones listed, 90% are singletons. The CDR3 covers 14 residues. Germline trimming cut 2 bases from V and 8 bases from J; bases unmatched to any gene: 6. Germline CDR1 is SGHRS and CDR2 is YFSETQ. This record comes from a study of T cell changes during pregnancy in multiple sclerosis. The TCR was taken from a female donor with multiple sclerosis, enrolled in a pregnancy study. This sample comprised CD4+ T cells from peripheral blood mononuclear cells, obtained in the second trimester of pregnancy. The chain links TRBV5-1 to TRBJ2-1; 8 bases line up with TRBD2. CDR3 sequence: CASSLDGRVDEQFF. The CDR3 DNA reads TGCGCCAGCAGCTTAGACGGGAGGGTGGATGAGCAGTTCTTC.